This record concerns one T cell receptor (beta chain) sequence. Its antigen is undetermined. Germline and junction disagree at one end, which may indicate a read error. This CDR3 has 15 amino acids. From germline, CDR1 is MGHRA and CDR2 YSYEKL. This record comes from a study of tumor and adjacent non-tumor tissue in lung cancer. Study at large: Aged about 30 to 76 years, patients included under 13 men and about 5 women with stage I to III disease. Each sample yielded about 4.17 million productive TCRbeta reads on average.

General study results and limits: Higher tumor TCR diversity was associated with shorter survival.

Three rounds of nested PCR, following a modified ARM-PCR protocol, produced the TCRbeta library. TCRdb reanalysed the multiplex PCR reads using MiXCR and keeps one entry per CDR3 protein. Of tens of thousands of distinct CDR3 sequences in the sample, around 67% were seen once. The template was RNA from unsorted bulk tissue. The normal lung tissue was taken more than 3 cm from the tumor edge. The sequenced sample was distant non-tumor lung tissue. The chain carries TRBV4-1 and TRBJ1-2; 9 nucleotides match TRBD1. This sequence originates from a woman aged 40 to 49 with non-small cell lung cancer. DNA of the CDR3: TGTGCCAGCAGACAGGGGGGGGTAGCTAACTATGACTACACCTTC. This sequence encodes CASRQGGVANYDYTF.